This T cell receptor (beta chain) appears in the sequencing data of a study of blood T cell repertoires in COVID-19. As for the study in general: Sources were T cells, B-cell-depleted T cells, or PBMCs; the material itself was cDNA or gDNA.

Enrolled through a virtual design, the participants were between roughly 18 and 100 years of age and came from 24 US areas. The study assigned cohorts using participant-reported clinical history. Authors' processing steps: Using reference gene primer amplification, nucleated cell counts were estimated. Method: immunoSEQ multiplex PCR; TCRdb's copy keeps in-frame clones and lacks some. The DNA gave D and trimming, while V, J and clone size come from that table. The repertoire holds approximately 160,000 clones, with around 82% as singletons. The CDR3 covers 15 residues. Germline lookup yields CDR1 SGHTA and CDR2 FQGTGA. With V trimmed by 5 bases and J by 5 bases, 3 bases remained unmatched.

The TCR originated in a woman between 45 and 65 years old in a cohort exposed to, infected with or recovered from COVID-19 (not recorded which). This rearrangement joins TRBV7-3 to TRBJ2-1; TRBD2 agrees at 13 bases. Sequences were obtained from PBMCs or T cells enriched from blood (not recorded which). The CDR3 protein is CASSPGTSGDNEQFF. The CDR3 nucleotides are TGTGCCAGCAGCCCCGGGACTAGCGGGGACAATGAGCAGTTCTTC.